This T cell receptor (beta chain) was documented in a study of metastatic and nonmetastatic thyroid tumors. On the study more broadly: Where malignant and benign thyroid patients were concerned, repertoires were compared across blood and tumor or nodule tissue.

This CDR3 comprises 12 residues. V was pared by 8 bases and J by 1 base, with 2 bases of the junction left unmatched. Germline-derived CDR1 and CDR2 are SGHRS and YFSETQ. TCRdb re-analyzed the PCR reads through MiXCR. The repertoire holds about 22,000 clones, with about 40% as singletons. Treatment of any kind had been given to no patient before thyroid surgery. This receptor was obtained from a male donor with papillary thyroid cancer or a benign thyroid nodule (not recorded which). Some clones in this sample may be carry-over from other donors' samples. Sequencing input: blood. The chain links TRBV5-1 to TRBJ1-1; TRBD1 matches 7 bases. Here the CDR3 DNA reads TGCGCCAGTGGACAGGCGAACACTGAAGCTTTCTTT. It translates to CASGQANTEAFF.